Each of the 14 T cell receptor beta chains below was sequenced from the same sample in a study of cytomegalovirus exposure and HLA in healthy donors. The protocol was immunoSEQ multiplex PCR, while the TCRdb copy is restricted to in-frame clones and leaves out a portion. The data contain about 140,000 clones, roughly nine tenths of them seen just once; the ten biggest clones take up roughly 3%. The sequenced material came from PBMCs. The receptor set was obtained from a man aged 18 to 30 in good health and CMV-seronegative.

The chain employs TRBV7-9 and TRBJ2-3, with D possibly matching TRBD1 (6 bases). The CDR3 extends over 14 amino acids. Trimming took off 5 bases at V and 0 bases at J, with 9 bases between the two ends. Germline CDR1 reads SEHNR; CDR2 reads FQNEAQ (reference sequence). CDR3: CASSHTGSTDTQYF. CDR3 DNA sequence: TGTGCCAGCAGCCACACAGGGAGCACAGATACGCAGTATTTT.

The chain carries TRBV5-1 and TRBJ2-1; D is perhaps TRBD2 (7 bases). V was clipped by 2 bases and J by 8 bases, with 17 bases between them. Germline CDR1 and CDR2: SGHRS and YFSETQ. This CDR3 has 15 amino acids. CDR3 DNA: TGCGCCAGCAGCTTAGGGGGGGGACCCGTCGATGAGCAGTTCTTC. It is translated as CASSLGGGPVDEQFF.

V is TRBV18 and J is TRBJ1-3; D uncertain. CDR1 is KGHSH, CDR2 LQKENI, per germline. Deletions cut 0 bases from V and 1 base from J, with 7 bases between. The CDR3 length is 15 residues. The CDR3 coding sequence is TGTGCCAGCTCACCACCGTCCAGTTCTGGAAACACCATATATTTT. Translating gives CASSPPSSSGNTIYF.

The genes are TRBV19 and TRBJ2-7; TRBD1 matches at 10 bases. This CDR3 spans 14 amino acids. CDR1 LNHDA and CDR2 SQIVND come from the germline V gene (reference sequence). After removal of 5 bases from V and 5 bases from J, the junction contained 6 bases not matched to a gene. The CDR3 spells CASSFRDRGHEQYF. DNA of the CDR3: TGTGCCAGTAGTTTCCGGGACAGGGGCCACGAGCAGTACTTC.

The rearrangement links TRBV7-2 to TRBJ1-4; D uncertain. The CDR3 runs 16 residues. V was trimmed by 1 base and J by 0 bases, leaving 9 bases between them. The germline V gene has CDR1 SGHTA and CDR2 FQGNSA. CDR3 loop: CASSLGGMATNEKLFF. Written as DNA, the CDR3 is TGTGCCAGCAGCTTAGGCGGGATGGCAACTAATGAAAAACTGTTTTTT.

The chain is built from TRBV27 and TRBJ2-7; a possible D gene is TRBD2 (6 bases). Germline CDR1 MNHEY, CDR2 SMNVEV (reference sequence). V gave up 5 bases and J gave up 2 bases, with 16 bases separating them. The CDR3 runs 15 residues. In nucleotides, the CDR3 is TGTGCCAGCAGTCTAGCGCCGGGGCGAACCTACGAGCAGTACTTC. It encodes CASSLAPGRTYEQYF.

This chain connects TRBV19 to TRBJ2-7; TRBD2 aligns across 9 bases. Germline assignment: CDR1 LNHDA and CDR2 SQIVND (reference sequence). After removal of 4 bases from V and 0 bases from J, the junction contained 7 bases not matched to a gene. This CDR3 is built from 16 residues. In nucleotides, the CDR3 is TGTGCCAGTAGTAAATCGACTAGCGGAAGCTCCTACGAGCAGTACTTC. The encoded protein is CASSKSTSGSSYEQYF.

There are a few counts of this clone. The rearrangement links TRBV6-5 to TRBJ1-1, with D hard to call. The germline CDR1 and CDR2 sequences are MNHEY and SVGAGI. The CDR3 is 13 residues long. Trimming stripped 5 bases from V and 2 bases from J, with 9 bases between. CDR3 DNA sequence: TGTGCCAGCAGTCAGGCGGGAAACACTGAAGCTTTCTTT. Its translation is CASSQAGNTEAFF.

The rearrangement joins TRBV27 to TRBJ1-5; a possible D gene is TRBD1 (5 bases). The germline gives CDR1 MNHEY, CDR2 SMNVEV (reference sequence). The CDR3 spans 15 residues. Trimming left V 5 bases short and J 4 bases short, with 15 bases between. CDR3 sequence reads: CASSPDSISNQPQHF. In DNA, the CDR3 is TGTGCCAGCAGTCCTGACAGTATAAGTAATCAGCCCCAGCATTTT.

CDR3 sequence reads: CASTPRDSYEQYF. CDR3 bases: TGTGCCAGCACCCCCCGGGACAGCTACGAGCAGTACTTC. This sequence joins TRBV6-5 and TRBJ2-7, with 7 nucleotides matching TRBD1. V lost 7 bases and J lost 3; bases outside the gene matches: 6. The length of the CDR3 is 13 residues. The V gene's germline CDR1 is MNHEY and CDR2 SVGAGI.

This chain links TRBV5-4 with TRBJ2-7; possible D gene TRBD2, 6 bases. The CDR3 sequence is 15 residues long. CDR1 is SGHNT, CDR2 YYREEE, per germline (reference sequence). V was trimmed by 3 bases and J by 6 bases, leaving 19 bases between them. The CDR3 sequence is CASSSAGTDHLEQYF. CDR3 sequence (DNA): TGTGCCAGCAGCTCGGCGGGGACGGACCACCTCGAGCAGTACTTC.

This clone was counted a single time. The V call is TRBV27, the J call TRBJ2-7; no definite D call. The CDR3 spans 14 residues. Germline V CDR1 and CDR2: MNHEY, SMNVEV (reference sequence). Trimming left V 3 bases short and J 3 bases short, with 12 bases between. Here the CDR3 reads CASSLIGPSYEQYF. In DNA form, the CDR3 reads TGTGCCAGCAGTTTGATTGGCCCCAGCTACGAGCAGTACTTC.

The rearrangement joins TRBV4-1 to TRBJ2-7; D possibly corresponds to TRBD2 (6 bases). Trimming took off 0 bases at V and 4 bases at J, with 16 bases between the two ends. CDR1 MGHRA and CDR2 YSYEKL come from the germline V gene. The CDR3 is 16 amino acids. Here the CDR3 DNA reads TGCGCCAGCAGCCAAGATGTGGGACGGGGGAATTACGAGCAGTACTTC. This gives the protein CASSQDVGRGNYEQYF.

As concerns this clone: Within the sample, other DNA sequences also encode this same CDR3. The chain carries TRBV7-2 and TRBJ2-5; D remains unclear. The V end was cut by 5 bases, the J end by 2 bases, with 9 bases between. Germline lookup yields CDR1 SGHTA and CDR2 FQGNSA. The CDR3 runs to 13 residues. The CDR3 DNA reads TGTGCCAGCAGCCTAGACTGGCAAGAGACCCAGTACTTC. Protein: CASSLDWQETQYF.